The entry below gives a single T cell receptor (beta chain) sequence along with its context. The antigen remains unidentified. This entry comes from a study of Ad26.COV2.S vaccination and SARS-CoV-2 variants. TCRdb's copy holds only in-frame clones and misses some; the assay was immunoSEQ multiplex PCR. The sample consists of some 350,000 clones, roughly 88% of them appearing once. The CDR3 is 14 amino acids. V was shortened by 0 bases and J by 3 bases, with 9 bases between the two germline ends. Germline V gene sequence: CDR1 MNHEY, CDR2 SMNVEV (reference sequence). Findings of the study overall: Overall T cell responses may have been underestimated by the analyses of TCR breadth and depth. Substantial breadth in spike-specific CD8+ and CD4+ T cell responses was reportedly seen after vaccination. Relative to placebo recipients, vaccine recipients exhibited elevated spike-specific TCR breadth.

This sample's treatment: approximately 18 received Ad26.COV2.S at low or high dose, single or two shots; several received placebo; per-sample allocation not given. Samples came from day 63 after the first vaccine or placebo injection. Here the sequenced sample was peripheral blood, taken in a trial of Ad26.COV2.S vaccine versus placebo. This sequence originates from a person aged 18 to 65 who received the Ad26.COV2.S COVID-19 vaccine or a placebo. The chain combines TRBV27 with TRBJ2-7, with D perhaps TRBD2 (5 bases). The CDR3 loop reads CASSLSDGGYEQYF. The CDR3, as DNA: TGTGCCAGCAGTTTATCGGACGGAGGCTACGAGCAGTACTTC.